This is a list of T cell receptor beta chains from one sample in a study of CD8 T cells in ankylosing spondylitis. MiXCR, applied by TCRdb to the 5' RACE reads, yields one record per CDR3 protein. The data show approximately 150,000 distinct CDR3 sequences, with 17% seen just once and roughly 30% held by the top ten. The sample comprised blood, either unsorted or a sorted T cell fraction (not recorded which). These receptors all come from a male donor with ankylosing spondylitis. Both conserved end residues are part of each CDR3. A D gene is named only where the DNA matches it firmly. The listing skips clone size in some rows; elsewhere it reads once, few, many or a size class.

clone_size,v_call,j_call,d_call,cdr3_aa,cdr3_nt
.,TRBV4-1,TRBJ2-7,.,CASSQGGDQQYF,TGCGCCAGCAGCCAAGGAGGGGACCAGCAGTACTTC
.,TRBV4-1,TRBJ2-2,TRBD2,CASSQEAGGPGELFF,TGCGCCAGCAGCCAAGAAGCGGGGGGCCCCGGGGAGCTGTTTTTT
few,TRBV20-1,TRBJ2-3,.,CSASSGVADTQYF,TGCAGTGCTAGTTCCGGGGTCGCAGATACGCAGTATTTT
.,TRBV27,TRBJ2-1,.,CASAPGFSHNEQFF,TGTGCCAGCGCCCCAGGGTTCTCGCACAATGAGCAGTTCTTC
few,TRBV13,TRBJ2-7,.,CASSLYSYEQYF,TGTGCCAGCAGCTTATACAGCTACGAGCAGTACTTC
.,TRBV7-9,TRBJ1-1,.,CASSHGIQGNTEAFF,TGTGCCAGCAGCCACGGGATACAGGGGAACACTGAAGCTTTCTTT
few,TRBV5-1,TRBJ1-1,.,CASSLTGMNTEAFF,TGCGCCAGCAGCTTGACAGGGATGAACACTGAAGCTTTCTTT
.,TRBV27,TRBJ1-2,.,CASSLRGAGYGYTF,TGTGCCAGCAGTTTACGTGGGGCCGGCTATGGCTACACCTTC
.,TRBV9,TRBJ2-7,.,CASSVEGRWYEQYF,TGTGCCAGCAGCGTAGAGGGGAGGTGGTACGAGCAGTACTTC
few,TRBV27,TRBJ2-7,.,CASSLGPLSYEQYF,TGTGCCAGCAGTTTGGGACCGCTCTCCTACGAGCAGTACTTC
many,TRBV29-1,TRBJ2-1,TRBD2,CSVEGRPGLVYEQFF,TGCAGCGTTGAAGGGCGCCCGGGACTAGTCTATGAGCAGTTCTTC
few,TRBV29-1,TRBJ2-5,TRBD1,CSVVEGRGPRETQYF,TGCAGCGTTGTGGAAGGCAGGGGGCCCCGGGAGACCCAGTACTTC
.,TRBV7-3,TRBJ2-1,.,CASSNGNEQFF,TGTGCCAGCAGTAACGGGAATGAGCAGTTCTTC
few,TRBV2,TRBJ1-3,.,CASSPEIAGNTIYF,TGTGCCAGCAGCCCTGAAATCGCTGGAAACACCATATATTTT
.,TRBV6-5,TRBJ1-5,TRBD1,CASSSAGTGVGYQPQHF,TGTGCCAGCAGTTCCGCCGGGACAGGGGTGGGCTATCAGCCCCAGCATTTT
.,TRBV4-1,TRBJ2-1,TRBD2,CASSQDLAGSYYNEQFF,TGCGCCAGCAGCCAAGATCTAGCGGGATCCTACTACAATGAGCAGTTCTTC
.,TRBV5-6,TRBJ2-1,.,CASGPGTNEQFF,TGTGCCAGCGGACCAGGGACCAATGAGCAGTTCTTC